The source of this T cell receptor beta chain is a study of beta chain features in type 1 diabetes. This CDR3 comprises 13 residues. V gave up 4 bases and J gave up 7 bases, with 12 bases separating them. Germline V gene lookup returns CDR1 SGHNT and CDR2 YYREEE (reference sequence). Investigators reverse transcribed all isolated RNA, so they sequenced expressed TCRB transcripts. The method was immunoSEQ multiplex PCR; TCRdb's version includes in-frame clones alone and lacks a portion of them. This table holds under 500,000 clones, approximately 31% found once. In this sample, this clone turned up a few times.

The chain recombines TRBV5-4 with TRBJ2-1; D ambiguous. Sequencing used naive CD4+ T cells from blood. This receptor was taken from a man between 18 and 29 years old in good health. CDR3 sequence: CASSPTTVNEQFF. The CDR3 DNA sequence: TGTGCCAGCAGCCCAACGACTGTGAATGAGCAGTTCTTC. Full variable domain (rest looked up from reference TRBV5-4 and TRBJ2-1): ETGVTQSPTHLIKTRGQQVTLRCSSQSGHNTVSWYQQALGQGPQFIFQYYREEENGRGNFPPRFSGLQFPNYSSELNVNALELDDSALYLCASSPTTVNEQFFGPGTRLTVL.